This T cell receptor (beta chain) stems from a study of CD8 T cells in Susac syndrome. An amount of RNA that ranged from 0.5 to 1 ug was reverse transcribed with random hexamers. TCRdb re-called the immunoSEQ multiplex PCR reads with MiXCR, one entry per CDR3 protein. The sample lists 150,000 to 200,000 distinct CDR3 sequences, 90% to 97% occurring once. Material for sequencing was CD4+ T cells from PBMCs. This TCR came from a human donor with Susac syndrome.

This chain's CDR3 is CASSDSMEGEETQYF. In DNA, the CDR3 is TGTGCCAGCAGTGACTCGATGGAGGGGGAAGAGACCCAGTACTTC. The chain couples TRBV6-4 to TRBJ2-5; D is perhaps TRBD1 or TRBD2 (6 bases each). The CDR3 is 15 residues long. V gave up 0 bases and J gave up 3 bases, with 11 bases separating them. Looked up from germline, CDR1 is MRHNA and CDR2 is SNTAGT.